This T cell receptor beta chain was found in a study of Graves' ophthalmopathy and Graves' hyperthyroidism. Looking at the study overall: Prior to any treatment, peripheral blood was collected at the time of initial diagnosis.

The study's findings and limits: Blood also carried most expanded thyroid clonotypes exceeding 0.001 frequency.

The study amplified TCR beta CDR3 regions using RNA transcripts. The first round was an RT-PCR with HTBI primers, and the second round was a multiplex PCR. TCRdb recomputed calls from the multiplex PCR reads with MiXCR, one row per CDR3 protein. The table has hundreds of thousands of distinct CDR3 sequences, roughly 41% seen once. This clonotype was seen more than once but under ten times. Its specificity is not known. The germline V and J ends were trimmed by 5 bases and 4 bases, with 26 bases remaining between them. The CDR3 spans 18 residues. CAS ≥3, NOSPECS ≥4, moderate-to-severe activity and duration under 3 months marked donors with ophthalmopathy. As the starting material, 8 to 10 ml of fresh peripheral blood yielded the PBMCs.

The receptor's source is an adult man with Graves' ophthalmopathy. Sequenced material: peripheral blood. This chain links TRBV12-3 or TRBV12-4 with TRBJ1-1; D perhaps matches TRBD1 (5 bases). For the CDR3, the DNA is TGTGCCAGCAGTCCCCGGGCCAGCGAAAGGGGTATTTTCACTGAAGCTTTCTTT. Translating gives CASSPRASERGIFTEAFF.